One and the same sample provided the 24 T cell receptor beta chains below, sequenced in a study of T cell responses to AZD1222 COVID-19 vaccine. Profiling relied on immunoSEQ multiplex PCR, and the TCRdb table lists in-frame clones only, not all of them. The table shows fewer than 150,000 clones, with approximately 90% occurring only once. The source material was peripheral blood, sampled on day 0 of AZD1222 vaccination. The receptor set was obtained from an adult in good health.

This chain connects TRBV29-1 to TRBJ2-1, with 10 bases lining up with TRBD2. Trimming took 4 bases from V and 6 from J; bases not matched to a gene: 6. Looked up from germline, CDR1 is SQVTM and CDR2 is ANQGSEA. The CDR3 covers 14 residues. The CDR3 bases are TGCAGCGTTGGCCTAGCGGGAGCCCCCAATGAGCAGTTCTTC. Translating it yields CSVGLAGAPNEQFF.

This rearrangement joins TRBV5-1 to TRBJ1-1; 9 positions agree with TRBD1. Germline trimming cut 3 bases from V and 4 bases from J; bases unmatched to any gene: 7. CDR1 SGHRS and CDR2 YFSETQ come from the germline V gene. CDR3 length equals 15 residues. As DNA, the CDR3 is TGCGCCAGCAGCTCGATGGACAGGGGCGGCACTGAAGCTTTCTTT. Its protein is CASSSMDRGGTEAFF.

V is TRBV18 and J is TRBJ2-5; D gene uncertain. The CDR3 is 16 residues long. Looked up from germline, CDR1 is KGHSH and CDR2 is LQKENI. The ends were cut back, 1 base at V and 1 base at J, with 13 bases in the middle. The CDR3 reads CASSPRNGRSQETQYF. Written as DNA, the CDR3 is TGTGCCAGCTCACCACGGAATGGGCGGTCCCAAGAGACCCAGTACTTC.

Here the CDR3 DNA reads TGTGCCAGCAGCCAAGGAAATGGGGGCCCCGAGCAGTACTTC. Translated, it gives CASSQGNGGPEQYF. The rearrangement links TRBV3-1 (or the pseudogene TRBV3-2) to TRBJ2-7; TRBD1 is a possible D gene (6 bases). This CDR3 is 14 amino acids long. Germline lookup yields CDR1 LGHDT and CDR2 YNNKEL (reference sequence). V dropped 1 base and J dropped 6 bases, with 13 bases sitting between them.

The chain is built from TRBV27 and TRBJ1-5; 8 bases fit TRBD1. CDR3 size: 16 residues. CDR1 MNHEY and CDR2 SMNVEV come from the germline V gene (reference sequence). The trim removed 6 bases at V and 5 bases at J, leaving 12 bases unmatched. The CDR3 loop reads CASRSLATGAHQPQHF. The CDR3, as DNA: TGTGCCAGCAGGTCACTGGCGACAGGGGCGCATCAGCCCCAGCATTTT.

The V and J genes are TRBV12-3 or TRBV12-4 and TRBJ1-1; D is possibly TRBD1 (5 bases). CDR3 size: 13 residues. Deletions cut 6 bases from V and 0 bases from J, with 8 bases between. This chain's CDR3 is CASRRGVNTEAFF. CDR3 bases: TGTGCCAGCAGACGAGGGGTGAACACTGAAGCTTTCTTT.

The chain links TRBV10-3 to TRBJ1-2, with 8 bases aligning to TRBD1. V lost 6 bases, J lost 7 bases, and 10 bases stayed unmatched. This CDR3 is 14 amino acids long. Germline CDR1 and CDR2: ENHRY and SYGVKD. CDR3: CAISVGTGPGGYTF. The CDR3 region has the DNA TGTGCCATCAGCGTAGGGACAGGCCCTGGTGGCTACACCTTC.

This clone was recorded only once. V is TRBV5-8 and J is TRBJ1-1, with D maybe TRBD1 (6 bases). Per germline, CDR1 SGHTS and CDR2 YDEGEE. The CDR3 is 18 residues long. V lost 1 base to trimming and J lost 0 bases, with 19 bases between them. The CDR3 loop is CASSLYLTDRPLNTEAFF. The CDR3 region has the DNA TGTGCCAGCAGCTTGTACTTAACGGACAGACCCTTGAACACTGAAGCTTTCTTT.

The chain employs TRBV5-4 and TRBJ1-1; D remains ambiguous. The CDR3 is 12 amino acids. V was trimmed by 2 bases and J by 2 bases, leaving 4 bases between them. CDR1 is SGHNT and CDR2 is YYREEE in the germline V gene (reference sequence). The CDR3 region is CASSFRNTEAFF. The CDR3 bases are TGTGCCAGCAGCTTTCGCAACACTGAAGCTTTCTTT.

The chain combines TRBV29-1 with TRBJ1-1; D is ambiguous. From germline, CDR1 is SQVTM and CDR2 ANQGSEA. The length of the CDR3 is 14 residues. V was cut by 5 bases and J by 2 bases, with 15 bases left in between. This CDR3 is CSVSATDENTEAFF. The CDR3 DNA sequence: TGCAGCGTTTCAGCTACAGACGAAAACACTGAAGCTTTCTTT.

The rearrangement joins TRBV4-2 to TRBJ1-4; TRBD1 matches 8 bases. Looked up from germline, CDR1 is LGHNA and CDR2 is YNFKEQ. V lost 0 bases to trimming and J lost 8 bases; unmatched junction nucleotides: 8. The CDR3 covers 16 residues. CDR3 DNA sequence: TGTGCCAGCAGCCAAGATCGAGGACAGGGAAACGAAAAACTGTTTTTT. It yields the protein CASSQDRGQGNEKLFF.

The V and J genes are TRBV13 and TRBJ1-6; D call uncertain. The germline V gene encodes CDR1 PRHDT and CDR2 FYEKMQ (reference sequence). The CDR3 is 16 amino acids. Trimming left V 3 bases short and J 0 bases short, with 9 bases between. The CDR3 region has the DNA TGTGCCAGCAGCTTCCTGGATCGCTCCTATAATTCACCCCTCCACTTT. Translating it yields CASSFLDRSYNSPLHF.

The chain combines TRBV5-6 with TRBJ2-7, with 10 bases fitting TRBD1. CDR3 length: 15 amino acids. Per germline, CDR1 SGHDT and CDR2 YYEEEE. The V segment lost 0 bases and the J segment 7 bases; nucleotides outside the gene matches: 7. In DNA, the CDR3 is TGTGCCAGCAGCTTGGTGGGGACAGGGGTGGGGGAGCAGTACTTC. Residues: CASSLVGTGVGEQYF. Full variable domain (missing parts from reference TRBV5-6 and TRBJ2-7): DAGVTQSPTHLIKTRGQQVTLRCSPKSGHDTVSWYQQALGQGPQFIFQYYEEEERQRGNFPDRFSGHQFPNYSSELNVNALLLGDSALYLCASSLVGTGVGEQYFGPGTRLTVT.

The rearrangement joins TRBV25-1 to TRBJ1-5; no reliable D call. CDR1 and CDR2 from the germline V gene are MGHDK and SYGVNS. This CDR3 is 13 amino acids long. V lost 3 bases and J lost 4, with 7 bases in between. CDR3 bases: TGTGCCAGCAGTGAGTCCAAAAATCAGCCCCAGCATTTT. Translating it yields CASSESKNQPQHF.

This sequence joins TRBV27 and TRBJ2-7; D unclear. Germline loops: CDR1 MNHEY, CDR2 SMNVEV (reference sequence). This CDR3 region has 15 residues. V was shortened by 2 bases and J by 0 bases, with 11 bases between the two germline ends. CDR3 sequence (DNA): TGTGCCAGCAGTTTAAGGCGGCTGCCCTCCTACGAGCAGTACTTC. Translated: CASSLRRLPSYEQYF.

The chain has TRBV7-2 and TRBJ1-5, with a possible D match to TRBD1 (6 bases). The CDR3 sequence is 14 residues long. CDR1 and CDR2 from the germline V gene are SGHTA and FQGNSA. V gave up 4 bases and J gave up 6 bases, with 13 bases separating them. The CDR3 loop is CASSSGGGGQPQHF. DNA of the CDR3: TGTGCCAGCAGCTCCGGGGGGGGCGGTCAGCCCCAGCATTTT. Based on the CDR3 plus reference TRBV7-2 and TRBJ1-5, the full variable domain is GAGVSQSPSNKVTEKGKDVELRCDPISGHTALYWYRQSLGQGLEFLIYFQGNSAPDKSGLPSDRFSAERTGGSVSTLTIQRTQQEDSAVYLCASSSGGGGQPQHFGDGTRLSIL.

The rearrangement uses TRBV19 and TRBJ2-1, with 7 bases matching TRBD1. J was trimmed by 0 bases and V by 5 bases; bases with no gene match: 19. The CDR3 is made up of 20 amino acids. CDR1 is LNHDA, CDR2 SQIVND, per germline (reference sequence). CDR3 residues: CASSVRVRVEGASSYNEQFF. The CDR3 region has the DNA TGTGCCAGTAGTGTCAGGGTAAGGGTTGAGGGGGCGAGCTCCTACAATGAGCAGTTCTTC.

The rearrangement uses TRBV11-2 and TRBJ2-1; 11 nucleotides line up with TRBD2. The V segment lost 1 base and the J segment 6 bases; nucleotides outside the gene matches: 11. The CDR3 runs to 18 residues. Germline V CDR1 and CDR2: SGHAT, FQNNGV. The CDR3 loop reads CASSLGQSSGRTSNEQFF. For the CDR3, the DNA is TGTGCCAGCAGCTTAGGGCAATCTAGCGGGAGGACAAGCAATGAGCAGTTCTTC.

The chain carries TRBV27 and TRBJ2-5; D remains unclear. Trimming removed 4 bases at V and 5 bases at J, with 11 bases between. In germline, CDR1 is MNHEY, CDR2 SMNVEV (reference sequence). The CDR3 is 13 amino acids. CDR3 coding DNA: TGTGCCAGCAGTTATGTAGGTTGGGAGACCCAGTACTTC. It translates to CASSYVGWETQYF.

The chain employs TRBV5-4 and TRBJ2-1; 11 nucleotides match TRBD1. V lost 4 bases, J lost 0 bases, and 15 bases stayed unmatched. This CDR3 has 20 residues. CDR1 is SGHNT and CDR2 is YYREEE in the germline V gene (reference sequence). CDR3 loop: CASSRPGDRGTVSSYNEQFF. CDR3 sequence (DNA): TGTGCCAGCAGCCGCCCGGGGGACAGGGGGACCGTAAGCTCCTACAATGAGCAGTTCTTC.

This clone was observed once. This rearrangement joins TRBV6-2 or TRBV6-3 to TRBJ1-6, with TRBD1 matching over 11 bases. Germline V gives CDR1 MNHEY, CDR2 SVGEGT. V shed 2 bases, J shed 7 bases, and the junction held 4 bases outside the gene matches. This CDR3 spans 16 amino acids. In DNA, the CDR3 is TGTGCCAGCAGTTACCTGGGACAGGGGGAAAATTCACCCCTCCACTTT. It yields the protein CASSYLGQGENSPLHF.

This chain uses TRBV10-3 with TRBJ1-6, with no clear D. Per the germline V gene, CDR1 is ENHRY and CDR2 is SYGVKD. V was trimmed by 1 base and J by 7 bases, leaving 11 bases between them. The CDR3 spans 15 residues. In DNA, the CDR3 is TGTGCCATCAGTGAGTACGGGCACCTCAATTCACCCCTCCACTTT. Protein: CAISEYGHLNSPLHF.

The chain recombines TRBV13 with TRBJ1-2, with 10 bases fitting TRBD1. Unmatched junction bases numbered 1, after V lost 4 bases and J lost 2 bases. This CDR3 comprises 14 residues. CDR1 is PRHDT and CDR2 is FYEKMQ in the germline V gene (reference sequence). This CDR3 is CASSSGQGNYGYTF. The CDR3 bases are TGTGCCAGCAGCTCGGGACAGGGGAACTATGGCTACACCTTC.

The V and J genes are TRBV2 and TRBJ1-4; weak D call: TRBD1 (5 bases). V shed 6 bases and J shed 2 bases, with 16 bases lying between them. The CDR3 spans 16 residues. The germline gives CDR1 SNHLY, CDR2 FYNNEI. Here the CDR3 reads CASRTPGRRTNEKLFF. The DNA for the CDR3 is TGTGCCAGCAGAACACCAGGGAGGAGGACTAATGAAAAACTGTTTTTT.